These 32 T cell receptor beta chains came from one sample sequenced in a study of cytomegalovirus exposure and HLA in healthy donors (dated by TCRdb to about 2017). The library came from the immunoSEQ multiplex PCR assay. TCRdb's version of the immuneACCESS table is confined to in-frame rearrangements and falls short of the full clone set. An unresolved V gene accounts for under half of the shortfall where checked; the remainder is of unknown origin. The sample yields about 130,000 clones; 88% were counted once. The ten largest clones capture less than 1.5% of the sample. The sample taken for sequencing was PBMCs. These receptors were taken from a young man in good health and CMV-seronegative.

This chain uses TRBV10-1 with TRBJ2-7, with 7 bases lining up with TRBD1. Germline trimming cut 10 bases from V and 1 base from J; bases unmatched to any gene: 16. CDR1 is WNHNN, CDR2 SYGVQD, per germline (reference sequence). The CDR3 runs 16 residues. The CDR3 DNA is TGCGCCACCTACGGCTCGGGACAGCGAGATTCCTACGAGCAGTACTTC. Translating gives CATYGSGQRDSYEQYF.

This sequence joins TRBV9 and TRBJ2-2; no clear D. Germline V gene data show CDR1 as SGDLS and CDR2 as YYNGEE. Trimming stripped 0 bases from V and 0 bases from J, with 12 bases between. This CDR3 is built from 17 residues. Written as DNA, the CDR3 is TGTGCCAGCAGCGTAGCACTCGAGGTTCCGAACACCGGGGAGCTGTTTTTT. It codes for CASSVALEVPNTGELFF.

The J gene is TRBJ1-1, the V gene TRBV5-4; D unclear. The CDR3 has 16 amino acids. Trimming took 0 bases from V and 3 from J, leaving 15 bases between them. Germline-derived CDR1 and CDR2 are SGHNT and YYREEE (reference sequence). Written as DNA, the CDR3 is TGTGCCAGCAGCTTGGCCCACTTCGCGATAGACACTGAAGCTTTCTTT. Its protein product is CASSLAHFAIDTEAFF.

This clone came up a few times. The chain couples TRBV19 to TRBJ1-5, with D tentatively TRBD1 (5 bases). The germline V gene has CDR1 LNHDA and CDR2 SQIVND (reference sequence). The CDR3 contains 16 residues. With 5 bases removed from V and 6 bases from J, the gap between germline ends came to 20 bases. In DNA, the CDR3 is TGTGCCAGTAGTCTTCAGCGGGCGGGGGTGCTTCAGCCCCAGCATTTT. Its translation: CASSLQRAGVLQPQHF.

J is TRBJ2-7 and V is TRBV6-1; 7 bases match TRBD1. The germline gives CDR1 MNHNS, CDR2 SASEGT. The CDR3 runs 15 residues. Trimming at V came to 10 bases and at J to 4 bases, leaving 16 bases not matched to a gene. DNA for the CDR3: TGTGCCACCCAAGGGAATGGCCAGGGGGAGTACGAGCAGTACTTC. This translates into CATQGNGQGEYEQYF.

The V call is TRBV2, the J call TRBJ2-1; 8 bases map to TRBD2. Trimming cost V 3 bases and J 5 bases; bases outside gene matches: 6. Germline values: CDR1 SNHLY, CDR2 FYNNEI. There are 15 residues in the CDR3. Here the CDR3 DNA reads TGTGCCAGCAGTGAGGCGGGGGGTTTCAACAATGAGCAGTTCTTC. Protein sequence: CASSEAGGFNNEQFF. Using reference TRBV2 and TRBJ2-1 for the parts outside the CDR3, the full variable domain is EPEVTQTPSHQVTQMGQEVILRCVPISNHLYFYWYRQILGQKVEFLVSFYNNEISEKSEIFDDQFSVERPDGSNFTLKIRSTKLEDSAMYFCASSEAGGFNNEQFFGPGTRLTVL.

This clone was detected only a few times. The genes are TRBV7-9 and TRBJ1-2; 8 positions match TRBD1. V trimming: 0 bases; J trimming: 9 bases; junction bases outside the gene matches: 6. The CDR3 extends over 14 amino acids. Looked up from germline, CDR1 is SEHNR and CDR2 is FQNEAQ (reference sequence). The CDR3 DNA follows: TGTGCCAGCAGCTTAGCGAGGCAGGGGGCCCGCTACACCTTC. Protein product: CASSLARQGARYTF.

CDR3 nucleotide sequence: TGTGCCAGCAGTAAGGACGGGGAGAACTATGGCTACACCTTC. It codes for CASSKDGENYGYTF. The gene calls are TRBV27 and TRBJ1-2; D uncertain. Trimming took 5 bases from V and 2 from J, leaving 12 bases between them. The CDR3 consists of 14 residues. CDR1 and CDR2 (germline): MNHEY, SMNVEV (reference sequence).

In its sample, this clone was seen once. The chain joins TRBV15 to TRBJ2-3; D gene unclear. CDR1 is LNHNV and CDR2 is YYDKDF in the germline V gene (reference sequence). V was pared by 0 bases and J by 4 bases, with 17 bases between. The CDR3 contains 17 residues. The CDR3 region is CATSRDGLSARADTQYF. The DNA of the CDR3 is TGTGCCACCAGCAGAGATGGATTGTCGGCCCGGGCAGATACGCAGTATTTT.

The rearrangement uses TRBV4-3 and TRBJ1-2; a weak D match, TRBD1 (6 bases). CDR3 length: 14 amino acids. Germline CDR1 LGHNA, CDR2 YSLEER. V gave up 0 bases and J gave up 3 bases, with 8 bases separating them. In DNA, the CDR3 is TGCGCCAGCAGCCAAGATAACAGGGACTATGGCTACACCTTC. It specifies CASSQDNRDYGYTF.

The rearrangement links TRBV5-4 to TRBJ2-5, with TRBD1 matching over 7 bases. The CDR3 has 13 residues. V was clipped by 6 bases and J by 1 base; unmatched bases: 3. The germline V gene encodes CDR1 SGHNT and CDR2 YYREEE (reference sequence). CDR3 loop: CASTDRAQETQYF. The CDR3, as DNA: TGTGCCAGCACCGACAGGGCCCAAGAGACCCAGTACTTC. Full variable domain (outside the CDR3, taken from reference TRBV5-4 and TRBJ2-5): ETGVTQSPTHLIKTRGQQVTLRCSSQSGHNTVSWYQQALGQGPQFIFQYYREEENGRGNFPPRFSGLQFPNYSSELNVNALELDDSALYLCASTDRAQETQYFGPGTRLLVL.

The V gene is TRBV30, the J gene TRBJ1-5; 8 bases match TRBD1. Germline V gene data show CDR1 as GTSNPN and CDR2 as SVGIG (reference sequence). CDR3 length: 14 amino acids. Trimming took 3 bases from V and 7 from J; bases not matched to a gene: 8. CDR3 in amino acids: CAWRDGQGGQPQHF. DNA of the CDR3: TGTGCCTGGAGGGATGGACAGGGAGGCCAGCCCCAGCATTTT.

The V and J genes are TRBV7-2 and TRBJ2-3, with 8 nucleotides matching TRBD2. V was clipped by 3 bases and J by 8 bases; unmatched bases: 10. There are 15 residues in the CDR3. From germline, CDR1 is SGHTA and CDR2 FQGNSA. The CDR3 region is CASSFSAGGEVTQYF. The DNA for the CDR3 is TGTGCCAGCAGCTTCTCCGCGGGAGGCGAGGTTACGCAGTATTTT.

The gene calls are TRBV30 and TRBJ1-1, with D unclear. The CDR3 spans 13 residues. Germline assignment: CDR1 GTSNPN and CDR2 SVGIG (reference sequence). Trimming removed 0 bases at V and 3 bases at J, with 8 bases between. The CDR3 DNA is TGTGCCTGGAGTGTATCCCTATACACTGAAGCTTTCTTT. Amino acids: CAWSVSLYTEAFF.

This clone has a handful of counts. The V and J genes are TRBV11-2 and TRBJ1-3; D remains unclear. The germline V and J ends were trimmed by 7 bases and 4 bases, with 11 bases remaining between them. Germline V CDR1 and CDR2: SGHAT, FQNNGV. CDR3 size: 13 residues. The CDR3, as DNA: TGTGCCAGCACCACAATTCCCGGAAACACCATATATTTT. Translated, it gives CASTTIPGNTIYF.

The CDR3 DNA reads TGCGCCAGCAGCTCCCTGGCTAGCGGGGACTACGGGGAGCTGTTTTTT. It yields the protein CASSSLASGDYGELFF. J is TRBJ2-2 and V is TRBV5-1, with 9 bases matching TRBD2. Unmatched junction bases numbered 10, after V lost 3 bases and J lost 7 bases. The CDR3 length is 16 residues. Looked up from germline, CDR1 is SGHRS and CDR2 is YFSETQ. The variable domain in full, completed from reference TRBV5-1 and TRBJ2-2, reads KAGVTQTPRYLIKTRGQQVTLSCSPISGHRSVSWYQQTPGQGLQFLFEYFSETQRNKGNFPGRFSGRQFSNSRSEMNVSTLELGDSALYLCASSSLASGDYGELFFGEGSRLTVL.

Here the CDR3 reads CASSLEGSGSPLDTQYF. CDR3 DNA: TGTGCCAGCAGCTTAGAAGGTAGCGGGAGCCCCCTGGATACGCAGTATTTT. The chain combines TRBV7-9 with TRBJ2-3; 9 nucleotides agree with TRBD2. This CDR3 has 17 residues. V lost 1 base and J lost 6; bases outside the gene matches: 11. From germline, CDR1 is SEHNR and CDR2 FQNEAQ (reference sequence).

This clone was detected once. This chain uses TRBV27 with TRBJ2-7; D is possibly TRBD2 (5 bases). The CDR3 covers 16 residues. From germline, CDR1 is MNHEY and CDR2 SMNVEV (reference sequence). V dropped 4 bases and J dropped 5 bases, with 21 bases sitting between them. The CDR3 coding sequence is TGTGCCAGCAGTTCGGGGTTCGGGCAGCCCCCCGACGAGCAGTACTTC. Translated, it gives CASSSGFGQPPDEQYF.

The rearrangement links TRBV5-6 to TRBJ2-7; a weak D match, TRBD2 (5 bases). V shed 0 bases and J shed 4 bases, with 17 bases lying between them. The CDR3 has 16 residues. Per germline, CDR1 SGHDT and CDR2 YYEEEE. CDR3 in DNA: TGTGCCAGCAGCTTGGCTTTGGTGGGAGCCAAATACGAGCAGTACTTC. It specifies CASSLALVGAKYEQYF.

The CDR3 DNA sequence: TGCGCCAGCAGCTTAGAGTTCAACCCAGGAACTAATGAAAAACTGTTTTTT. Residues: CASSLEFNPGTNEKLFF. J is TRBJ1-4 and V is TRBV5-1; D remains ambiguous. The CDR3 sequence is 17 residues long. CDR1 is SGHRS and CDR2 is YFSETQ in the germline V gene. V lost 2 bases, J lost 1 base, and 15 bases lay in between.

The gene calls are TRBV5-1 and TRBJ2-1; 9 bases map to TRBD2. This CDR3 spans 15 amino acids. Germline V CDR1 and CDR2: SGHRS, YFSETQ. The V and J ends lost 4 bases and 4 bases, in that order; junction bases with no gene match: 6. The CDR3 here is CASSRTTSGYNEQFF. The DNA for the CDR3 is TGCGCCAGCAGCCGAACGACTAGCGGATACAATGAGCAGTTCTTC.

The chain employs TRBV6-5 and TRBJ2-1; 13 nucleotides align to TRBD2. This CDR3 is built from 15 residues. CDR1 and CDR2 from the germline V gene are MNHEY and SVGAGI. The ends lost 6 bases at V and 6 bases at J; junction bases unmatched: 5. The chain's CDR3 is CASSQLAGGRNEQFF. The CDR3 DNA follows: TGTGCCAGCAGCCAACTAGCGGGAGGGCGCAATGAGCAGTTCTTC.

The rearrangement links TRBV5-1 to TRBJ2-1; D may be TRBD2 (6 bases). The V gene lost 5 bases and the J gene lost 2 bases, with 14 bases spanning the gap. Per the germline V gene, CDR1 is SGHRS and CDR2 is YFSETQ. This CDR3 contains 15 residues. CDR3 in amino acids: CASRDSGLPYNEQFF. In DNA form, the CDR3 reads TGCGCCAGCAGGGATAGCGGTTTGCCCTACAATGAGCAGTTCTTC.

This clone was seen once. The genes are TRBV19 and TRBJ2-7; 9 positions match TRBD2. CDR3 length: 18 residues. J gave up 4 bases and V 3 bases, and 16 bases lay outside the gene matches. From germline, CDR1 is LNHDA and CDR2 SQIVND (reference sequence). CDR3 nucleotides: TGTGCCAGTAGTATTGGGCCGCCGGGACTAGCAGAACCTTACGAGCAGTACTTC. This gives the protein CASSIGPPGLAEPYEQYF.

This chain links TRBV19 with TRBJ2-1, with D tentatively TRBD1 (6 bases). The CDR3 runs to 12 residues. V was shortened by 9 bases and J by 2 bases, with 8 bases between the two germline ends. CDR1 and CDR2 from the germline V gene are LNHDA and SQIVND (reference sequence). The CDR3 DNA reads as TGTGCCAGCCAGGGGACCTACAATGAGCAGTTCTTC. Translation gives CASQGTYNEQFF.

The chain is built from TRBV7-9 and TRBJ1-1; D is unclear. Germline V gene data show CDR1 as SEHNR and CDR2 as FQNEAQ (reference sequence). The CDR3 is 15 amino acids. V was cut by 1 base and J by 3 bases, with 12 bases left in between. CDR3 in amino acids: CASSLGSGSDTEAFF. The CDR3 DNA follows: TGTGCCAGCAGCTTAGGGTCGGGGAGTGACACTGAAGCTTTCTTT.

CDR3: CASSSVATGSGQYF. CDR3 bases: TGTGCCAGCAGTTCCGTAGCGACAGGTTCGGGGCAGTACTTC. The J gene is TRBJ2-7, the V gene TRBV27; a weak D match, TRBD1 (6 bases). From germline, CDR1 is MNHEY and CDR2 SMNVEV (reference sequence). The CDR3 has 14 amino acids. V lost 4 bases and J lost 9, with 19 bases in between.

This rearrangement joins TRBV7-9 to TRBJ1-1, with a weak D call TRBD1 (6 bases). The germline gives CDR1 SEHNR, CDR2 FQNEAQ (reference sequence). V lost 2 bases, J lost 2 bases, and 9 bases lay in between. CDR3 length: 14 amino acids. CDR3 loop: CASSLRQVNTEAFF. In DNA form, the CDR3 reads TGTGCCAGCAGCTTACGACAGGTAAACACTGAAGCTTTCTTT.

The genes are TRBV6-6 and TRBJ1-2, with TRBD1 matching over 10 bases. CDR1 and CDR2 from the germline V gene are MNHNY and SVGAGI (reference sequence). V dropped 6 bases and J dropped 7; count of bases not matched to a gene: 14. The CDR3 extends over 16 amino acids. The CDR3 spells CASSDSDRGRGVGYTF. The CDR3 DNA reads TGTGCCAGCAGCGACTCCGACAGGGGGCGAGGAGTTGGCTACACCTTC.

The gene calls are TRBV6-4 and TRBJ1-2, with 8 bases identical to TRBD1. Germline assignment: CDR1 MRHNA and CDR2 SNTAGT. After removal of 2 bases from V and 7 bases from J, the junction contained 9 bases not matched to a gene. The CDR3 runs to 15 residues. For the CDR3, the DNA is TGTGCCAGCAGTGACCAGGGGGCAGTAGGATCTGGCTACACCTTC. Translating it yields CASSDQGAVGSGYTF.

The rearrangement uses TRBV6-6 and TRBJ2-7; TRBD2 might be the D (6 bases). This CDR3 spans 13 amino acids. Trimming took off 3 bases at V and 6 bases at J, with 12 bases between the two ends. Germline V gene lookup returns CDR1 MNHNY and CDR2 SVGAGI (reference sequence). The CDR3 here is CASSYGGVLEQYF. CDR3 DNA: TGTGCCAGCAGTTATGGAGGGGTCCTCGAGCAGTACTTC.

This chain joins TRBV7-9 and TRBJ2-1, with D possibly being TRBD2 (6 bases). Germline-derived CDR1 and CDR2 are SEHNR and FQNEAQ (reference sequence). Trimming took off 4 bases at V and 7 bases at J, with 20 bases between the two ends. The CDR3 loop spans 16 amino acids. CDR3 in amino acids: CASSSRDFPNINEQFF. In DNA form, the CDR3 reads TGTGCCAGCAGCTCGAGGGACTTTCCAAATATAAATGAGCAGTTCTTC.